This TCR beta chain originates from a study of blood T cell repertoires in COVID-19. About the study: From T cells, B-cell-depleted T cells, or PBMCs came the material, which was cDNA or gDNA.

Only in-frame clones appear in the TCRdb table, and some are missing; sequencing was by immunoSEQ multiplex PCR. The sample lists about 300,000 clones; roughly 86% were seen once. The sequence came from an older man with acute or convalescent COVID-19. Source material: peripheral blood.

The CDR3, as DNA: TGTGCCAGTAGTATAGATCTATTTAGGGGAGGGATCACCGGGGAGCTGTTTTTT. Its translation: CASSIDLFRGGITGELFF. The chain carries TRBV19 and TRBJ2-2; TRBD2 matches at 7 bases. Trimming took 0 bases from V and 4 from J; bases not matched to a gene: 11. The CDR3 is 18 residues long. Germline-derived CDR1 and CDR2 are LNHDA and SQIVND (reference sequence).